These 12 T cell receptor beta chains originate from one sample sequenced in a study of beta chain features in type 1 diabetes. Study conclusions and caveats: Shortening that was moderate but significant affected the TCRB CDR3s of Type 1 diabetes patients in all four CD4+ subsets.

These TCRs' antigens remain unknown. The study reverse transcribed the entire isolated RNA, so it sequenced expressed TCRB transcripts. Method: immunoSEQ multiplex PCR; TCRdb's copy keeps in-frame clones and lacks some. The sample holds about 340,000 clones, roughly 13% seen once. What was sequenced was naive CD4+ T cells from blood. The receptors were sampled from a woman in her late teens or twenties with type 1 diabetes.

This rearrangement joins TRBV19 to TRBJ2-1, with 7 bases that match TRBD2. CDR3 length: 14 residues. The J segment lost 9 bases and the V segment lost 3 bases, leaving 8 bases of the junction unmatched. CDR1 is LNHDA and CDR2 is SQIVND in the germline V gene (reference sequence). CDR3 DNA sequence: TGTGCCAGTAGTATGCGGGAGAGGTTGAGTGAGCAGTTCTTC. It encodes CASSMRERLSEQFF.

A few counts support this clone. V usage is TRBV30 and J usage is TRBJ2-7; TRBD1 aligns across 7 bases. The CDR3 has 16 amino acids. V dropped 3 bases and J dropped 3; count of bases not matched to a gene: 14. Germline V gene lookup returns CDR1 GTSNPN and CDR2 SVGIG (reference sequence). CDR3 sequence reads: CAWSPPTGSIYYEQYF. The CDR3 DNA sequence: TGTGCCTGGAGCCCCCCGACAGGGAGTATCTACTACGAGCAGTACTTC.

DNA of the CDR3: TGTGCCAGCCAAGACCTCAGGGGGAACTATGGCTACACCTTC. As protein: CASQDLRGNYGYTF. This chain joins TRBV6-6 and TRBJ1-2; 7 bases align to TRBD1. V shed 8 bases, J shed 2 bases, and the junction held 8 bases outside the gene matches. The germline gives CDR1 MNHNY, CDR2 SVGAGI (reference sequence). This CDR3 contains 14 residues.

This clone was found a few times. V and J are TRBV29-1 and TRBJ2-1; 8 bases match TRBD1. The CDR3 is 14 amino acids. From germline, CDR1 is SQVTM and CDR2 ANQGSEA. The trim removed 5 bases at V and 9 bases at J, leaving 12 bases unmatched. Here the CDR3 reads CSVLEDRAFTEQFF. CDR3 DNA: TGCAGCGTTCTGGAGGACAGGGCTTTCACTGAGCAGTTCTTC.

This clone was counted between two and nine times. The chain uses TRBV4-2 and TRBJ2-2, with a weak D call TRBD2 (6 bases). CDR1 and CDR2 from the germline V gene are LGHNA and YNFKEQ. The V end lost 0 bases, the J end lost 3 bases, and 8 bases lay between the germline ends. This CDR3 is 15 amino acids long. The CDR3 loop is CASSQDWRDTGELFF. CDR3 in DNA: TGTGCCAGCAGCCAAGACTGGAGGGACACCGGGGAGCTGTTTTTT.

This clone was detected a few times. V is TRBV7-6 and J is TRBJ2-1; TRBD2 aligns across 9 bases. From germline, CDR1 is SGHVS and CDR2 FNYEAQ. V shed 2 bases, J shed 3 bases, and the junction held 5 bases outside the gene matches. The CDR3 spans 16 residues. CDR3: CASSLWASGVYNEQFF. The DNA for the CDR3 is TGTGCCAGCAGCTTATGGGCTAGCGGGGTCTACAATGAGCAGTTCTTC.

This clone was observed a handful of times. The chain has TRBV5-6 and TRBJ2-3; D remains ambiguous. The CDR3 spans 15 residues. V was trimmed by 0 bases and J by 5 bases, leaving 13 bases between them. The germline V gene has CDR1 SGHDT and CDR2 YYEEEE. The CDR3 DNA is TGTGCCAGCAGCTTGGGGCAGAGGCTGGGAGATACGCAGTATTTT. Protein product: CASSLGQRLGDTQYF.

This clone was counted a few times. The chain employs TRBV9 and TRBJ1-5; the D gene is possibly TRBD1 (6 bases). The CDR3 has 14 amino acids. The V end was cut by 0 bases, the J end by 6 bases, with 10 bases between. CDR1 and CDR2 (germline): SGDLS, YYNGEE. Here the CDR3 reads CASSVDRDTQPQHF. The CDR3 DNA sequence: TGTGCCAGCAGCGTAGACAGGGATACTCAGCCCCAGCATTTT.

This chain joins TRBV28 and TRBJ2-1; D may be TRBD2 (6 bases). V was trimmed by 5 bases and J by 7 bases, leaving 12 bases between them. The CDR3 has 13 amino acids. From germline, CDR1 is MDHEN and CDR2 SYDVKM. The CDR3 DNA sequence: TGTGCCAGCAGTATCCGGGACTTTAATGAGCAGTTCTTC. Protein: CASSIRDFNEQFF.

This clone was counted only a few times. The gene calls are TRBV5-6 and TRBJ2-2; TRBD2 might be the D (6 bases). V lost 5 bases, J lost 0 bases, and 11 bases lay in between. Germline V gives CDR1 SGHDT, CDR2 YYEEEE. This CDR3 is 15 amino acids long. The chain's CDR3 is CASSRDFTNTGELFF. CDR3 DNA: TGTGCCAGCAGTCGGGACTTCACGAACACCGGGGAGCTGTTTTTT.

CDR3 DNA sequence: TGTGCCAGCTCACCGGGCGGGACAGGCTGGAACACTGAAGCTTTCTTT. The encoded protein is CASSPGGTGWNTEAFF. V gene TRBV18 combines with J gene TRBJ1-1; 8 bases line up with TRBD1. V lost 3 bases to trimming and J lost 1 base; unmatched junction nucleotides: 7. The germline V gene has CDR1 KGHSH and CDR2 LQKENI. The CDR3 runs to 16 residues.

This clone was counted between two and nine times. V usage is TRBV2 and J usage is TRBJ1-1, with no clear D. Deletions cut 6 bases from V and 6 bases from J, with 11 bases between. Per the germline V gene, CDR1 is SNHLY and CDR2 is FYNNEI. There are 12 residues in the CDR3. CDR3 sequence: CASSLTWAEAFF. As DNA, the CDR3 is TGTGCCAGCAGCCTGACATGGGCTGAAGCTTTCTTT.